These 22 T cell receptor beta chains were sequenced from one sample in a study of a mutant IDH1 vaccine in newly diagnosed glioma. For these receptors, no antigen is known. Time point in this sample: week 11, during vaccination. Doses consisted of 300 ug of mutant IDH1 20-mer peptide each, paired with topical imiquimod. Some clones are missing from TCRdb's copy, which holds only in-frame ones; the method was immunoSEQ multiplex PCR. The profile covers about 120,000 clones, with around four fifths appearing a single time and under 7% taken by the ten largest. The sequencing here drew on PBMCs, taken from a glioma patient whose treatment included an IDH1 peptide vaccine. The origin of the receptors is a man aged 40-50 years with glioma.

The sample holds one count of this clone. The chain links TRBV7-9 to TRBJ1-2; D might be TRBD1 (5 bases). Deletions cut 0 bases from V and 4 bases from J, with 12 bases between. The germline V gene has CDR1 SEHNR and CDR2 FQNEAQ (reference sequence). The CDR3 runs 15 residues. The CDR3 coding sequence is TGTGCCAGCAGCTTAGCGGTCGAGGGGATCTATGGCTACACCTTC. This translates into CASSLAVEGIYGYTF. The full variable domain, its missing parts supplied by reference TRBV7-9 and TRBJ1-2, is DTGVSQNPRHKITKRGQNVTFRCDPISEHNRLYWYRQTLGQGPEFLTYFQNEAQLEKSRLLSDRFSAERPKGSFSTLEIQRTEQGDSAMYLCASSLAVEGIYGYTFGSGTRLTVV.

This clone has only one observation. The chain employs TRBV5-6 and TRBJ2-5; 9 bases line up with TRBD1. This CDR3 spans 17 amino acids. With 3 bases clipped from V and 3 bases from J, the junction kept 12 bases outside the gene matches. In germline, CDR1 is SGHDT, CDR2 YYEEEE. The CDR3 sequence: CASSSIYRTGVKETQYF. The CDR3 coding sequence is TGTGCCAGCAGCTCAATATACCGGACAGGGGTGAAAGAGACCCAGTACTTC.

The chain recombines TRBV18 with TRBJ2-3; D is unclear. CDR3 length equals 14 residues. CDR1 is KGHSH and CDR2 is LQKENI in the germline V gene. V lost 1 base to trimming and J lost 1 base, with 6 bases between them. CDR3 sequence (DNA): TGTGCCAGCTCACCACTAGTGGGCACAGATACGCAGTATTTT. This translates into CASSPLVGTDTQYF.

J is TRBJ1-5 and V is TRBV30; D remains unclear. The germline gives CDR1 GTSNPN, CDR2 SVGIG (reference sequence). This CDR3 spans 14 amino acids. Trimming took off 6 bases at V and 0 bases at J, with 12 bases between the two ends. This CDR3 is CACRVDDSNQPQHF. The CDR3 DNA is TGTGCCTGTCGGGTCGATGATAGCAATCAGCCCCAGCATTTT.

V usage is TRBV28 and J usage is TRBJ1-4; D remains unclear. CDR1 is MDHEN and CDR2 is SYDVKM in the germline V gene. The V gene lost 6 bases and the J gene lost 8 bases, with 19 bases spanning the gap. This CDR3 has 15 amino acids. The CDR3 loop is CASRLDLTLGEKLFF. The DNA of the CDR3 is TGTGCCAGCAGGTTAGACCTGACTCTGGGGGAAAAACTGTTTTTT.

The rearrangement joins TRBV11-2 to TRBJ1-3, with D unresolved. Per the germline V gene, CDR1 is SGHAT and CDR2 is FQNNGV. V was pared by 5 bases and J by 10 bases, with 12 bases between. The CDR3 spans 12 residues. CDR3 in amino acids: CASSPSPMTIYF. The CDR3 DNA sequence: TGTGCCAGCAGCCCATCCCCGATGACCATATATTTT.

The chain combines TRBV23-1 with TRBJ2-7, with unresolved D. TRBV23-1 is an ORF; its function is uncertain. Trimming removed 6 bases from V and 7 bases from J, with 19 bases in between. The CDR3 has 14 residues. The CDR3 DNA reads TGCGCCAGCAGCCACGCCTCAAACCTCGGGGAGCAGTACTTC. Encoded protein: CASSHASNLGEQYF.

V usage is TRBV7-6 and J usage is TRBJ2-3, with TRBD2 matching 7 bases. Per germline, CDR1 SGHVS and CDR2 FNYEAQ. The CDR3 contains 15 residues. Trimming cost V 0 bases and J 3 bases; bases outside gene matches: 3. CDR3 coding DNA: TGTGCCAGCAGCTTAGCCCGGGGAGGGACAGATACGCAGTATTTT. This translates into CASSLARGGTDTQYF.

The genes are TRBV2 and TRBJ2-6; D remains ambiguous. V shed 6 bases and J shed 0 bases, with 9 bases lying between them. This CDR3 contains 15 residues. From germline, CDR1 is SNHLY and CDR2 FYNNEI. The CDR3 DNA reads TGTGCCAGCAGGGAAACCGACTCTGGGGCCAACGTCCTGACTTTC. This translates into CASRETDSGANVLTF.

The rearrangement uses TRBV5-1 and TRBJ2-3; 7 bases agree with TRBD2. CDR1 and CDR2 (germline): SGHRS, YFSETQ. J gave up 4 bases and V 7 bases, and 9 bases lay outside the gene matches. This CDR3 is built from 14 residues. Written as DNA, the CDR3 is TGCGCCAGCGGGTTGGCGGGAGCCCCAGATACGCAGTATTTT. Translation gives CASGLAGAPDTQYF.

The J gene is TRBJ1-2, the V gene TRBV29-1; TRBD1 matches at 7 bases. The germline V gene has CDR1 SQVTM and CDR2 ANQGSEA. The CDR3 consists of 13 residues. Germline trimming cut 1 base from V and 13 bases from J; bases unmatched to any gene: 12. This CDR3 is CSVEGGQSVDCTF. The CDR3 DNA follows: TGCAGCGTTGAAGGGGGACAGTCCGTGGATTGCACCTTC.

This chain joins TRBV4-3 and TRBJ2-7; D assignment may be TRBD1 or TRBD2 (5 bases each). In germline, CDR1 is LGHNA, CDR2 YSLEER. V was shortened by 4 bases and J by 0 bases, with 13 bases between the two germline ends. The CDR3 contains 15 residues. The CDR3 DNA reads as TGCGCCAGCAGCCTTGGGACCGAGAGCTCCTACGAGCAGTACTTC. The encoded protein is CASSLGTESSYEQYF.

The chain employs TRBV5-6 and TRBJ2-3; 12 nucleotides align to TRBD2. Germline V gives CDR1 SGHDT, CDR2 YYEEEE. Germline trimming cut 3 bases from V and 6 bases from J; bases unmatched to any gene: 2. This CDR3 spans 14 amino acids. CDR3 sequence reads: CASSSGLAGDTQYF. The CDR3 DNA is TGTGCCAGCAGCTCCGGACTAGCGGGGGATACGCAGTATTTT.

V is TRBV7-2 and J is TRBJ1-1; D might be TRBD1 (6 bases). The CDR3 spans 18 residues. Germline CDR1 reads SGHTA; CDR2 reads FQGNSA. The V end lost 5 bases, the J end lost 0 bases, and 22 bases lay between the germline ends. The CDR3 coding sequence is TGTGCCAGCAGCGCCCAGAAGACAGGCTTTGTAATGAACACTGAAGCTTTCTTT. This codes for CASSAQKTGFVMNTEAFF. Using reference TRBV7-2 and TRBJ1-1 for the parts outside the CDR3, the full variable domain is GAGVSQSPSNKVTEKGKDVELRCDPISGHTALYWYRQSLGQGLEFLIYFQGNSAPDKSGLPSDRFSAERTGGSVSTLTIQRTQQEDSAVYLCASSAQKTGFVMNTEAFFGQGTRLTVV.

J is TRBJ2-7 and V is TRBV2; TRBD2 aligns across 11 bases. This CDR3 is built from 17 residues. Looked up from germline, CDR1 is SNHLY and CDR2 is FYNNEI. V lost 5 bases and J lost 4; bases outside the gene matches: 13. The CDR3 DNA reads as TGTGCCAGCAGTTTTAGCGGGAGGGTGGAAAGTGGATACGAGCAGTACTTC. This sequence encodes CASSFSGRVESGYEQYF. Filled out from reference TRBV2 and TRBJ2-7, the complete variable domain reads EPEVTQTPSHQVTQMGQEVILRCVPISNHLYFYWYRQILGQKVEFLVSFYNNEISEKSEIFDDQFSVERPDGSNFTLKIRSTKLEDSAMYFCASSFSGRVESGYEQYFGPGTRLTVT.

The chain is built from TRBV11-3 and TRBJ1-1; 8 positions match TRBD1. The germline V gene has CDR1 SGHNT and CDR2 YENEEA. The V gene end was trimmed by 4 bases and the J gene end by 2 bases; junction bases not matched to a gene: 3. The CDR3 has 14 residues. The CDR3 loop is CASSYSGGNTEAFF. DNA of the CDR3: TGTGCCAGCAGCTACTCAGGGGGCAACACTGAAGCTTTCTTT.

Only one count was recorded for this clone. V and J are TRBV12-5 and TRBJ2-1; D is unresolved. This CDR3 spans 10 amino acids. Trimming pared 6 bases from V and 7 bases from J, leaving 4 bases between. The germline CDR1 and CDR2 sequences are LGHNT and FRNRAP. Here the CDR3 reads CASGHNEQFF. CDR3 in DNA: TGTGCTAGTGGCCATAATGAGCAGTTCTTC.

The CDR3 loop reads CASSLKQTGRGSYF. DNA for the CDR3: TGTGCCAGCAGCTTAAAACAGACGGGGAGGGGTTCGTACTTC. The chain employs TRBV7-3 and TRBJ2-4; TRBD2 matches at 7 bases. CDR3 size: 14 residues. Trimming cost V 1 base and J 15 bases; bases outside gene matches: 12. The germline CDR1 and CDR2 sequences are SGHTA and FQGTGA.

The V and J genes are TRBV7-2 and TRBJ1-2; TRBD1 matches at 7 bases. Germline V CDR1 and CDR2: SGHTA, FQGNSA. The CDR3 is 17 residues long. Trimming cost V 1 base and J 2 bases; bases outside gene matches: 10. CDR3 in amino acids: CASSLGYRGEANYGYTF. DNA of the CDR3: TGTGCCAGCAGCTTAGGATACAGGGGAGAGGCCAACTATGGCTACACCTTC.

J is TRBJ1-3 and V is TRBV7-2; unclear D gene. This CDR3 is 17 amino acids long. The germline V gene has CDR1 SGHTA and CDR2 FQGNSA. V was shortened by 5 bases and J by 0 bases, with 17 bases between the two germline ends. The DNA of the CDR3 is TGTGCCAGCAGCCCAAGAGCGGCCGGGCCCTCTGGAAACACCATATATTTT. Its translation: CASSPRAAGPSGNTIYF.

This chain connects TRBV30 to TRBJ2-2, with 8 bases matching TRBD2. CDR3 size: 14 residues. V shed 4 bases and J 6 bases; nucleotides not matched to a gene: 7. Germline lookup yields CDR1 GTSNPN and CDR2 SVGIG (reference sequence). The CDR3 DNA follows: TGTGCCTGGATAGAGCGGGGGAGGTCCGGGGAGCTGTTTTTT. Amino acid sequence: CAWIERGRSGELFF.

This clone was counted ten times or more. The chain has TRBV10-3 and TRBJ2-7; the match to TRBD2 covers 10 bases. The ends lost 11 bases at V and 4 bases at J; junction bases unmatched: 8. In germline, CDR1 is ENHRY, CDR2 SYGVKD. CDR3 length equals 13 residues. CDR3 DNA: TGTGCCTCCAGTGGGACTAGCGCATACGAGCAGTACTTC. Translated: CASSGTSAYEQYF.